This T cell receptor beta chain was recorded in a study of blood T cells in healthy people across ages. Study information: Roughly one uniquely barcoded beta molecule per two T cells was captured. Study outcomes and limitations: It was the long-lived donors that had more naive CD4+ cells and higher diversity than aged donors.

For the second PCR, which ran for about 7 to 11 cycles, a sample-barcoded 5' primer and a J-beta primer mix were used. Each cDNA molecule received a tag from a template-switch adaptor that had 12 random nucleotides. One entry per CDR3 protein results from TCRdb running MiXCR on the 5' RACE reads. This sample yields about 1,800,000 distinct CDR3 sequences, of which about 28% are seen a single time; around 7.7% belongs to the top ten. On this clonotype itself: Its specificity is not known.

The CDR3 covers 16 residues. CDR1 is DFQATT, CDR2 SNEGSKA, per germline (reference sequence). V lost 0 bases and J lost 5; bases outside the gene matches: 7. Staff drew ten milliliters of peripheral blood from each donor. The clonotype was recovered from a woman aged 25 to 39 in good health. The chain links TRBV20-1 to TRBJ2-1, with 10 positions matching TRBD1. Sequencing input: blood. The CDR3 spells CSARDSGTGANNEQFF. The CDR3 DNA reads TGCAGTGCTAGAGACTCCGGGACAGGGGCCAACAATGAGCAGTTCTTC.